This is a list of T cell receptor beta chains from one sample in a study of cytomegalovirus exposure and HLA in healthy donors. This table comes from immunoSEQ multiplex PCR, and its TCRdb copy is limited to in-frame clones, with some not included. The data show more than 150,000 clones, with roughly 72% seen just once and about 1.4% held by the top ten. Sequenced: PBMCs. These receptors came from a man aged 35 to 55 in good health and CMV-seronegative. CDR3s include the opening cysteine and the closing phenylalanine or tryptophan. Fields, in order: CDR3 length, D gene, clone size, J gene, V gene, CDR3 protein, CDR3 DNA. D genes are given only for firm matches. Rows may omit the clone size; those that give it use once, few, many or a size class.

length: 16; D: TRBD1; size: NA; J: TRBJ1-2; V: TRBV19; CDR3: CASSIDGTGANYGYTF; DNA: TGTGCCAGTAGTATAGACGGGACAGGGGCTAACTATGGCTACACCTTC
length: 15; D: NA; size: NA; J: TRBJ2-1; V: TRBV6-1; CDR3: CALTRPEWYYNEQFF; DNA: TGTGCCCTAACAAGGCCGGAGTGGTACTACAATGAGCAGTTCTTC
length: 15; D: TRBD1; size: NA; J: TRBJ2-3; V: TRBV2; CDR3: CASSASGGGTDTQYF; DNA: TGTGCCAGCAGCGCCTCAGGGGGTGGAACAGATACGCAGTATTTT
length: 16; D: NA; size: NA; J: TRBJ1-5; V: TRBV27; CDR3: CASSFTGIRSNQPQHF; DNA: TGTGCCAGCAGTTTTACGGGGATACGTAGCAATCAGCCCCAGCATTTT
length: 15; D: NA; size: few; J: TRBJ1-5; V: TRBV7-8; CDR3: CASSWDTDSNQPQHF; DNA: TGTGCCAGCAGCTGGGACACCGATAGCAATCAGCCCCAGCATTTT
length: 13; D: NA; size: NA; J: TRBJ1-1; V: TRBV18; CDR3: CASSEKTGSEAFF; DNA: TGTGCCAGCTCCGAAAAAACAGGGTCTGAAGCTTTCTTT
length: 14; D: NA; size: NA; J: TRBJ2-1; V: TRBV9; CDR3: CASSVAVTAHEQFF; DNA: TGTGCCAGCAGCGTAGCTGTTACAGCCCATGAGCAGTTCTTC
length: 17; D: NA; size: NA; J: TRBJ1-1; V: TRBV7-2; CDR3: CASSFSPPGHRVPEAFF; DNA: TGTGCCAGCAGCTTTTCTCCCCCAGGGCACAGGGTTCCTGAAGCTTTCTTT
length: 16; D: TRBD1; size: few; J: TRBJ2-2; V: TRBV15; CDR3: CATSSPGTGGTGELFF; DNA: TGTGCCACCAGCAGCCCCGGGACAGGGGGCACCGGGGAGCTGTTTTTT
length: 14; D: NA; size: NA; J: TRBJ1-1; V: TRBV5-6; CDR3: CASSPDSWNTEAFF; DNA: TGTGCCAGCAGCCCTGACAGTTGGAACACTGAAGCTTTCTTT